The 25 T cell receptor beta chains listed next were all sequenced from one sample in a study of blood T cell repertoires in COVID-19. Repertoires were generated with immunoSEQ multiplex PCR, while TCRdb's copy carries only in-frame clones and drops some. The sample has more than 300,000 clones, roughly 90% seen once. Sequencing used peripheral blood. Source of these receptors: a man aged 18 to 35 who had recovered from COVID-19.

The rearrangement joins TRBV2 to TRBJ2-2; TRBD1 matches 9 bases. V trimming: 8 bases; J trimming: 7 bases; junction bases outside the gene matches: 8. From germline, CDR1 is SNHLY and CDR2 FYNNEI. The CDR3 is 14 amino acids. CDR3 residues: CASAEGQGIGELFF. The CDR3 DNA reads TGTGCCAGCGCCGAAGGACAGGGGATCGGGGAGCTGTTTTTT.

The V call is TRBV6-4, the J call TRBJ2-3; tentatively, D is TRBD1 (5 bases). The ends were cut back, 7 bases at V and 2 bases at J, with 13 bases in the middle. Germline assignment: CDR1 MRHNA and CDR2 SNTAGT. CDR3 size: 14 residues. In DNA, the CDR3 is TGTGCCAGCACACTGACAGACTTCACAGATACGCAGTATTTT. Translating it yields CASTLTDFTDTQYF.

The CDR3 sequence: CASSPSGSGAGASYEQYF. The CDR3 bases are TGTGCCAGCAGCCCCTCGGGATCTGGAGCGGGGGCCTCCTACGAGCAGTACTTC. The chain has TRBV7-9 and TRBJ2-7, with 8 positions matching TRBD2. CDR1 and CDR2 (germline): SEHNR, FQNEAQ (reference sequence). CDR3 length: 18 residues. With 5 bases clipped from V and 0 bases from J, the junction kept 15 bases outside the gene matches. Looking up the rest from reference TRBV7-9 and TRBJ2-7 gives the full variable domain: DTGVSQNPRHKITKRGQNVTFRCDPISEHNRLYWYRQTLGQGPEFLTYFQNEAQLEKSRLLSDRFSAERPKGSFSTLEIQRTEQGDSAMYLCASSPSGSGAGASYEQYFGPGTRLTVT.

The chain is built from TRBV6-5 and TRBJ2-7; 7 positions agree with TRBD2. Germline CDR1 MNHEY, CDR2 SVGAGI. There are 15 residues in the CDR3. Unmatched junction bases numbered 6, after V lost 0 bases and J lost 4 bases. The DNA of the CDR3 is TGTGCCAGCAGTTACTCGACGGGAGGACTATACGAGCAGTACTTC. Translation: CASSYSTGGLYEQYF.

The rearrangement joins TRBV28 to TRBJ1-3; D perhaps matches TRBD1 (6 bases). Deletions cut 3 bases from V and 4 bases from J, with 19 bases between. Germline values: CDR1 MDHEN, CDR2 SYDVKM. The CDR3 totals 17 residues. CDR3 sequence: CASSFKGVFISGNTIYF. In nucleotides, the CDR3 is TGTGCCAGCAGTTTTAAGGGGGTTTTTATTTCCGGAAACACCATATATTTT.

The gene calls are TRBV4-1 and TRBJ2-6; tentatively, D is TRBD1 (5 bases). Trimming cost V 4 bases and J 2 bases, with 9 bases left between them. Germline V gives CDR1 MGHRA, CDR2 YSYEKL. The CDR3 has 15 amino acids. The CDR3 coding sequence is TGCGCCAGCAGCCCCTCAGGGACTGGGGCCAACGTCCTGACTTTC. Translation: CASSPSGTGANVLTF.

This sequence joins TRBV4-3 and TRBJ1-4, with D perhaps TRBD1 (5 bases). CDR1 and CDR2 from the germline V gene are LGHNA and YSLEER. V was trimmed by 1 base and J by 3 bases, leaving 9 bases between them. This CDR3 spans 15 amino acids. In DNA, the CDR3 is TGCGCCAGCAGCCAAGCGGGGGACCCTAATGAAAAACTGTTTTTT. It specifies CASSQAGDPNEKLFF.

The chain uses TRBV9 and TRBJ2-1; TRBD2 matches at 16 bases. The ends lost 3 bases at V and 9 bases at J; junction bases unmatched: 9. Germline CDR1 is SGDLS and CDR2 is YYNGEE. This CDR3 has 17 amino acids. The DNA for the CDR3 is TGTGCCAGCAGCGCGCATGGGACTAGCGGGAGGGTGCCTGAGCAGTTCTTC. This translates into CASSAHGTSGRVPEQFF.

The V call is TRBV15, the J call TRBJ2-1, with 7 bases fitting TRBD1. The CDR3 is 16 residues long. Per germline, CDR1 LNHNV and CDR2 YYDKDF (reference sequence). V gave up 3 bases and J gave up 0 bases; unmatched junction bases: 5. This CDR3 reads CATSSPGQSSYNEQFF. DNA for the CDR3: TGTGCCACCAGCAGCCCGGGACAGAGCTCCTACAATGAGCAGTTCTTC.

The chain carries TRBV24-1 and TRBJ2-5; D may be TRBD1 (5 bases). Germline loops: CDR1 KGHDR, CDR2 SFDVKD. The CDR3 covers 14 residues. Trimming left V 3 bases short and J 5 bases short, with 12 bases between. CDR3 amino acids: CATSDATATETQYF. The DNA for the CDR3 is TGTGCCACCAGTGATGCGACAGCCACCGAGACCCAGTACTTC.

This chain joins TRBV3-1 (or the pseudogene TRBV3-2) and TRBJ1-2; tentatively, D is TRBD1 (5 bases). V gave up 0 bases and J gave up 3 bases, with 17 bases separating them. Per germline, CDR1 LGHDT and CDR2 YNNKEL (reference sequence). CDR3 size: 17 residues. The CDR3, as DNA: TGTGCCAGCAGCCAAGAGGACTACGGGGGAAGTGACTATGGCTACACCTTC. This gives the protein CASSQEDYGGSDYGYTF.

The count of this clone is one. V is TRBV11-1 and J is TRBJ1-1; 7 bases agree with TRBD1. CDR1 is SGHAT, CDR2 FQDESV, per germline (reference sequence). The ends lost 5 bases at V and 2 bases at J; junction bases unmatched: 8. The CDR3 length is 15 residues. CDR3 sequence: CASSPRQGSNTEAFF. CDR3 DNA: TGTGCCAGCAGCCCACGACAGGGTTCCAACACTGAAGCTTTCTTT.

The genes are TRBV5-8 and TRBJ2-3; 7 bases line up with TRBD2. Per the germline V gene, CDR1 is SGHTS and CDR2 is YDEGEE. The CDR3 has 15 amino acids. J gave up 5 bases and V 4 bases, and 10 bases lay outside the gene matches. CDR3: CASSPSGNGRDTQYF. In DNA form, the CDR3 reads TGTGCCAGCAGCCCCAGCGGGAACGGTCGAGATACGCAGTATTTT.

This clone was found once. The chain has TRBV3-1 (or the pseudogene TRBV3-2) and TRBJ2-7; 10 bases agree with TRBD1. Germline-derived CDR1 and CDR2 are LGHDT and YNNKEL (reference sequence). V lost 4 bases to trimming and J lost 3 bases; unmatched junction nucleotides: 3. The CDR3 runs to 14 residues. CDR3 DNA: TGTGCCAGCAGCCGGGACAGGGGTTACTACGAGCAGTACTTC. The encoded protein is CASSRDRGYYEQYF.

This chain links TRBV30 with TRBJ1-1; 7 bases map to TRBD1. Germline V gives CDR1 GTSNPN, CDR2 SVGIG (reference sequence). Trimming took 7 bases from V and 0 from J; bases not matched to a gene: 8. This CDR3 has 14 amino acids. CDR3 nucleotides: TGTGCCTACAAGGGACAGCGGATGAACACTGAAGCTTTCTTT. Its translation is CAYKGQRMNTEAFF.

This chain joins TRBV28 and TRBJ1-1; a weak D match, TRBD1 (5 bases). The CDR3 has 14 residues. Germline assignment: CDR1 MDHEN and CDR2 SYDVKM. The V end lost 0 bases, the J end lost 7 bases, and 12 bases lay between the germline ends. CDR3 DNA: TGTGCCAGCAGTTTATGGGACACCTCCCTTGAAGCTTTCTTT. It is translated as CASSLWDTSLEAFF. Combining the CDR3 with reference TRBV28 and TRBJ1-1 gives the whole variable domain DVKVTQSSRYLVKRTGEKVFLECVQDMDHENMFWYRQDPGLGLRLIYFSYDVKMKEKGDIPEGYSVSREKKERFSLILESASTNQTSMYLCASSLWDTSLEAFFGQGTRLTVV.

This clone has a single count. The chain joins TRBV19 to TRBJ1-2; D not resolved. This CDR3 region has 16 residues. The germline V gene encodes CDR1 LNHDA and CDR2 SQIVND (reference sequence). The ends were cut back, 4 bases at V and 0 bases at J, with 15 bases in the middle. This CDR3 is CASSTNADISNYGYTF. The CDR3 DNA follows: TGTGCCAGTAGTACCAATGCCGACATTTCTAACTATGGCTACACCTTC.

The chain couples TRBV19 to TRBJ1-2; TRBD1 matches 8 bases. The junction had 6 bases not matched to a gene; V was cut back by 8 bases and J by 4 bases. Germline CDR1 reads LNHDA; CDR2 reads SQIVND (reference sequence). The CDR3 covers 13 residues. The CDR3 DNA reads as TGTGCCAGTTCGGACAGGGAAGTCTATGGCTACACCTTC. This sequence encodes CASSDREVYGYTF.

This clone appeared a few times. V and J are TRBV11-2 and TRBJ2-2, with TRBD1 identical over 10 bases. V was clipped by 4 bases and J by 4 bases; unmatched bases: 12. CDR3 size: 18 residues. The germline gives CDR1 SGHAT, CDR2 FQNNGV. The DNA for the CDR3 is TGTGCCAGCAGCTACGGTTCGGGGACAGGGGATCTCACCGGGGAGCTGTTTTTT. Translation: CASSYGSGTGDLTGELFF.

The chain joins TRBV19 to TRBJ2-1, with 8 bases matching TRBD2. Per germline, CDR1 LNHDA and CDR2 SQIVND (reference sequence). The J segment lost 4 bases and the V segment lost 3 bases, leaving 17 bases of the junction unmatched. CDR3 length: 19 residues. CDR3 nucleotides: TGTGCCAGTAGTATCCTGGGAATGGGCGCACTAGCGGATTACAATGAGCAGTTCTTC. Amino acid sequence: CASSILGMGALADYNEQFF. Full variable domain (rest looked up from reference TRBV19 and TRBJ2-1): DGGITQSPKYLFRKEGQNVTLSCEQNLNHDAMYWYRQDPGQGLRLIYYSQIVNDFQKGDIAEGYSVSREKKESFPLTVTSAQKNPTAFYLCASSILGMGALADYNEQFFGPGTRLTVL.

The genes are TRBV7-2 and TRBJ1-6; D uncertain. Germline V gene sequence: CDR1 SGHTA, CDR2 FQGNSA. There are 16 residues in the CDR3. The V and J ends lost 5 bases and 9 bases respectively, with 20 bases between them. This chain's CDR3 is CASSPRVEGWSSPLHF. CDR3 DNA sequence: TGTGCCAGCAGCCCCCGTGTGGAGGGATGGAGTTCACCCCTCCACTTT.

This rearrangement joins TRBV18 to TRBJ2-1; maybe TRBD1 (6 bases). Trimming pared 6 bases from V and 0 bases from J, leaving 24 bases between. This CDR3 comprises 19 residues. Germline-derived CDR1 and CDR2 are KGHSH and LQKENI. CDR3 nucleotide sequence: TGTGCCAGCTCTACAAGGGGCGGCAAAGAAGGGGGCTCCTACAATGAGCAGTTCTTC. Its protein is CASSTRGGKEGGSYNEQFF.

The chain recombines TRBV7-6 with TRBJ1-1; D is ambiguous. Germline assignment: CDR1 SGHVS and CDR2 FNYEAQ. V shed 5 bases and J shed 1 base, with 11 bases lying between them. CDR3 size: 14 residues. The DNA for the CDR3 is TGTGCCAGCAGCCTCCTACAGAAGAACACTGAAGCTTTCTTT. The encoded protein is CASSLLQKNTEAFF.

The chain joins TRBV4-1 to TRBJ1-3; no reliable D call. The CDR3 spans 15 residues. V lost 4 bases, J lost 8 bases, and 18 bases lay in between. Per the germline V gene, CDR1 is MGHRA and CDR2 is YSYEKL. The CDR3: CASSPGVRAPDTIYF. The CDR3 nucleotides read TGCGCCAGCAGCCCCGGGGTCCGAGCACCGGACACCATATATTTT.

J is TRBJ2-1 and V is TRBV11-2, with a weak D call TRBD1 (5 bases). V was cut by 5 bases and J by 8 bases, with 16 bases left in between. CDR3 size: 14 residues. CDR1 is SGHAT, CDR2 FQNNGV, per germline. CDR3 bases: TGTGCCAGCAGCCATCTACCAGGGTACGATGAGCAGTTCTTC. It specifies CASSHLPGYDEQFF. The whole variable domain, remainder taken from reference TRBV11-2 and TRBJ2-1, is EAGVAQSPRYKIIEKRQSVAFWCNPISGHATLYWYQQILGQGPKLLIQFQNNGVVDDSQLPKDRFSAERLKGVDSTLKIQPAKLEDSAVYLCASSHLPGYDEQFFGPGTRLTVL.